One sample yielded the 23 T cell receptor beta chains listed below, sequenced in a study of glioma-infiltrating T cells after dendritic cell vaccination. The time point denotes: after dendritic cell vaccination, including at tumor progression/relapse. The repertoire was sequenced with immunoSEQ multiplex PCR; TCRdb's copy has only in-frame clones and lacks some. The repertoire holds about 91,000 clones, with around four fifths as singletons. The source was blood, collected after dendritic cell vaccination. These receptors all come from a human donor with glioblastoma.

The chain combines TRBV2 with TRBJ1-1, with TRBD1 identical over 7 bases. Germline CDR1 and CDR2: SNHLY and FYNNEI. V was pared by 7 bases and J by 0 bases, with 5 bases of the junction left unmatched. The CDR3 extends over 14 amino acids. Here the CDR3 reads CASIGTAMNTEAFF. The CDR3 DNA reads TGTGCCAGCATTGGGACAGCCATGAACACTGAAGCTTTCTTT.

This chain connects TRBV6-6 to TRBJ2-1; a possible D gene is TRBD2 (6 bases). There are 15 residues in the CDR3. The germline V gene has CDR1 MNHNY and CDR2 SVGAGI (reference sequence). V was clipped by 7 bases and J by 2 bases, with 15 bases between them. CDR3 DNA sequence: TGTGCCAGCATGGATGGACTAAGAGCCTACAATGAGCAGTTCTTC. As protein: CASMDGLRAYNEQFF.

The rearrangement links TRBV5-4 to TRBJ2-3, with 8 bases that match TRBD1. The J segment lost 2 bases and the V segment lost 1 base, leaving 6 bases of the junction unmatched. CDR3 length: 16 residues. The germline CDR1 and CDR2 sequences are SGHNT and YYREEE (reference sequence). The CDR3 nucleotides read TGTGCCAGCAGCTTGTTATTGGGACAGGCCACAGATACGCAGTATTTT. Translating it yields CASSLLLGQATDTQYF. Together with reference TRBV5-4 and TRBJ2-3, the CDR3 gives the full variable domain: ETGVTQSPTHLIKTRGQQVTLRCSSQSGHNTVSWYQQALGQGPQFIFQYYREEENGRGNFPPRFSGLQFPNYSSELNVNALELDDSALYLCASSLLLGQATDTQYFGPGTRLTVL.

This clone was observed once. This rearrangement joins TRBV9 to TRBJ2-5, with 8 bases that match TRBD2. The CDR3 spans 15 residues. V lost 2 bases, J lost 3 bases, and 6 bases stayed unmatched. Germline-derived CDR1 and CDR2 are SGDLS and YYNGEE. The CDR3 sequence is CASSVRGGREETQYF. The DNA of the CDR3 is TGTGCCAGCAGCGTCCGGGGGGGCCGGGAAGAGACCCAGTACTTC.

The V gene is TRBV15, the J gene TRBJ2-5, with TRBD2 matching over 11 bases. Losses at the gene ends were 0 bases for V and 5 bases for J; bases not matched to a gene: 5. Germline V gene data show CDR1 as LNHNV and CDR2 as YYDKDF (reference sequence). CDR3 size: 16 residues. Written as DNA, the CDR3 is TGTGCCACCAGCAGAGATGGACTAGCGGGTGTGGAGACCCAGTACTTC. It specifies CATSRDGLAGVETQYF.

CDR3 in DNA: TGTGCCAGTAGTATTTACAGCGGGGGGGTTCCCTACGAGCAGTACTTC. Amino acids: CASSIYSGGVPYEQYF. The chain joins TRBV19 to TRBJ2-7; TRBD2 agrees at 10 bases. V shed 3 bases and J 2 bases; nucleotides not matched to a gene: 7. Germline loops: CDR1 LNHDA, CDR2 SQIVND (reference sequence). This CDR3 region has 16 residues.

This chain joins TRBV5-1 and TRBJ2-3; perhaps TRBD1 as D (6 bases). The CDR3 consists of 15 residues. Germline lookup yields CDR1 SGHRS and CDR2 YFSETQ. Trimming left V 2 bases short and J 6 bases short, with 16 bases between. The CDR3 protein is CASSLASRGGDTQYF. CDR3 nucleotides: TGCGCCAGCAGCTTAGCGAGCAGGGGCGGGGATACGCAGTATTTT.

The V gene is TRBV18, the J gene TRBJ2-1; 9 bases align to TRBD2. CDR3 length: 15 residues. Trimming removed 8 bases from V and 0 bases from J; junction bases left unmatched: 5. Germline-derived CDR1 and CDR2 are KGHSH and LQKENI. The CDR3 region is CASGVSGSSYNEQFF. The CDR3 bases are TGTGCCAGCGGGGTTAGCGGGAGCTCCTACAATGAGCAGTTCTTC.

V is TRBV7-2 and J is TRBJ2-7; the D gene is possibly TRBD2 (5 bases). This CDR3 spans 14 amino acids. The V gene's germline CDR1 is SGHTA and CDR2 FQGNSA. The V end lost 5 bases, the J end lost 2 bases, and 13 bases lay between the germline ends. The CDR3 region has the DNA TGTGCCAGCAGCCCTTTCTCGACTACCTACGAGCAGTACTTC. It encodes CASSPFSTTYEQYF.

The rearrangement uses TRBV18 and TRBJ2-3; 7 bases map to TRBD1. The CDR3 contains 14 residues. J lost 1 base, V lost 3 bases, and 1 base had no gene match. Germline CDR1 is KGHSH and CDR2 is LQKENI. The CDR3 reads CASSPGQRTDTQYF. The CDR3 DNA follows: TGTGCCAGCTCACCGGGACAGCGCACAGATACGCAGTATTTT.

The chain employs TRBV28 and TRBJ2-2; 10 positions match TRBD1. There are 16 residues in the CDR3. Germline V CDR1 and CDR2: MDHEN, SYDVKM. After removal of 5 bases from V and 5 bases from J, the junction contained 8 bases not matched to a gene. In DNA form, the CDR3 reads TGTGCCAGCAGTGGGACAGGGGATGCGGAAACCGGGGAGCTGTTTTTT. Residues: CASSGTGDAETGELFF.

The V call is TRBV27, the J call TRBJ1-6; TRBD1 agrees at 7 bases. The trim removed 4 bases at V and 9 bases at J, leaving 12 bases unmatched. The CDR3 length is 16 residues. Looked up from germline, CDR1 is MNHEY and CDR2 is SMNVEV (reference sequence). CDR3 region: CASSWRDPRGPSPLHF. CDR3 sequence (DNA): TGTGCCAGCAGTTGGAGAGACCCAAGGGGGCCTTCACCCCTCCACTTT.

The chain is built from TRBV6-1 and TRBJ1-2; D uncertain. This CDR3 is 11 amino acids long. Trimming removed 11 bases from V and 2 bases from J, with 9 bases in between. Germline-derived CDR1 and CDR2 are MNHNS and SASEGT. CDR3 region: CALFVNYGYTF. The CDR3 DNA reads as TGTGCCTTATTTGTCAACTATGGCTACACCTTC.

The chain joins TRBV7-6 to TRBJ2-3; tentative D call: TRBD1 (5 bases). The CDR3 has 13 amino acids. Per the germline V gene, CDR1 is SGHVS and CDR2 is FNYEAQ. The V end lost 5 bases, the J end lost 3 bases, and 9 bases lay between the germline ends. The DNA of the CDR3 is TGTGCCAGCAGCCAATCAGGGACAGATACGCAGTATTTT. It is translated as CASSQSGTDTQYF.

This clone was picked up a small number of times. The CDR3 here is CASSVNRSPYEQYF. CDR3 coding DNA: TGTGCCAGCAGCGTGAACAGGAGTCCCTACGAGCAGTACTTC. The J gene is TRBJ2-7, the V gene TRBV5-6, with TRBD1 as a possible D gene (5 bases). The germline V and J ends were trimmed by 4 bases and 2 bases, with 13 bases remaining between them. CDR1 and CDR2 from the germline V gene are SGHDT and YYEEEE. This CDR3 has 14 amino acids.

V gene TRBV6-4 combines with J gene TRBJ2-1, with D possibly TRBD2 on 6 matching bases. V shed 1 base and J shed 0 bases, with 10 bases lying between them. Per the germline V gene, CDR1 is MRHNA and CDR2 is SNTAGT. CDR3 length: 16 amino acids. The CDR3 nucleotides read TGTGCCAGCAGTGACTGGGGGAGGAGCTCCTACAATGAGCAGTTCTTC. Amino acids: CASSDWGRSSYNEQFF.

The V gene is TRBV11-3, the J gene TRBJ2-1; a possible D gene is TRBD1 (6 bases). The CDR3 runs to 13 residues. V lost 1 base to trimming and J lost 9 bases, with 10 bases between them. Per the germline V gene, CDR1 is SGHNT and CDR2 is YENEEA. Written as DNA, the CDR3 is TGTGCCAGCAGCTTAGCAGGGGTGGCTGAGCAGTTCTTC. It translates to CASSLAGVAEQFF.

The chain uses TRBV5-1 and TRBJ2-2, with 8 bases that match TRBD1. This CDR3 region has 13 residues. V shed 10 bases, J shed 1 base, and the junction held 3 bases outside the gene matches. Germline V gene sequence: CDR1 SGHRS, CDR2 YFSETQ. The CDR3 DNA reads TGCGCCTCCGGGACAGGGAACACCGGGGAGCTGTTTTTT. Protein: CASGTGNTGELFF.

This clone is a singleton in its sample. The V call is TRBV7-8, the J call TRBJ1-2; D not resolved. The CDR3 consists of 15 residues. The V and J ends lost 5 bases and 0 bases respectively, with 13 bases between them. The germline CDR1 and CDR2 sequences are SGHVS and FQNEAQ. DNA for the CDR3: TGTGCCAGCAGCAGGCGGGGTGACGCTAACTATGGCTACACCTTC. Amino acids: CASSRRGDANYGYTF.

The gene calls are TRBV6-1 and TRBJ1-2; D unclear. Looked up from germline, CDR1 is MNHNS and CDR2 is SASEGT. V was cut by 8 bases and J by 3 bases, with 16 bases left in between. This CDR3 is 14 amino acids long. CDR3 amino acids: CASERGNRDYGYTF. The CDR3 bases are TGTGCCAGCGAGCGGGGAAATAGAGACTATGGCTACACCTTC.

This chain connects TRBV4-1 to TRBJ1-5; D remains unclear. V lost 1 base and J 3 bases, leaving 16 bases between the germline ends. Germline CDR1 MGHRA, CDR2 YSYEKL. The CDR3 length is 17 residues. The CDR3, as DNA: TGCGCCAGCAGCCAAGTACCCCACCCCAGGAACAATCAGCCCCAGCATTTT. Its protein is CASSQVPHPRNNQPQHF.

This clone has only a few counts. The gene calls are TRBV7-2 and TRBJ2-7, with TRBD2 matching 14 bases. Germline-derived CDR1 and CDR2 are SGHTA and FQGNSA. The CDR3 loop spans 15 amino acids. The V gene end was trimmed by 3 bases and the J gene end by 7 bases; junction bases not matched to a gene: 5. This CDR3 reads CASSLGTSGSIEQYV. CDR3 nucleotides: TGTGCCAGCAGCTTGGGGACTAGCGGGAGTATAGAGCAGTACGTC.

The chain carries TRBV28 and TRBJ2-7, with D possibly TRBD1 on 6 matching bases. From germline, CDR1 is MDHEN and CDR2 SYDVKM. V was trimmed by 2 bases and J by 4 bases, leaving 9 bases between them. The CDR3 loop spans 13 amino acids. For the CDR3, the DNA is TGTGCCAGCAGTTTAGGGGGCTGGTACGAGCAGTACGTC. This gives the protein CASSLGGWYEQYV.